Only a few counts were recorded for the clone carrying this T cell receptor (beta chain). The antigen remains unidentified. This sample is drawn from a study of blood T cells in healthy people across ages. Study conclusions and caveats: Observed TCR beta diversity per million T cells went down as age went up. This fall followed a roughly linear course with age. The unsorted PBMCs prevented any conclusive comparison of naive versus antigen-experienced cells. Long-lived donors exceeded aged donors in naive CD4+ cells and diversity.

CDR3 length: 12 amino acids. The V gene's germline CDR1 is MNHEY and CDR2 SVGEGT. Trimming took 5 bases from V and 7 from J, leaving 9 bases between them. The use of a sample-barcoded 5' primer and a J-beta primer mix characterized a second PCR of roughly 7 to 12 cycles. Every single cDNA molecule received a tag from a template-switch adaptor with 12 random nucleotides. TCRdb re-called the 5' RACE reads with MiXCR, one entry per CDR3 protein. The table records about 1,500,000 distinct CDR3 sequences, 25% to 30% of them present only once. The rearrangement links TRBV6-2 or TRBV6-3 to TRBJ1-5; D is unresolved. Sequenced input: blood. This TCR derives from a woman aged 30 to 39 in good health. CDR3 sequence: CASSRRRQPQHF. As DNA, the CDR3 is TGTGCCAGCAGTAGGCGAAGGCAGCCCCAGCATTTT.